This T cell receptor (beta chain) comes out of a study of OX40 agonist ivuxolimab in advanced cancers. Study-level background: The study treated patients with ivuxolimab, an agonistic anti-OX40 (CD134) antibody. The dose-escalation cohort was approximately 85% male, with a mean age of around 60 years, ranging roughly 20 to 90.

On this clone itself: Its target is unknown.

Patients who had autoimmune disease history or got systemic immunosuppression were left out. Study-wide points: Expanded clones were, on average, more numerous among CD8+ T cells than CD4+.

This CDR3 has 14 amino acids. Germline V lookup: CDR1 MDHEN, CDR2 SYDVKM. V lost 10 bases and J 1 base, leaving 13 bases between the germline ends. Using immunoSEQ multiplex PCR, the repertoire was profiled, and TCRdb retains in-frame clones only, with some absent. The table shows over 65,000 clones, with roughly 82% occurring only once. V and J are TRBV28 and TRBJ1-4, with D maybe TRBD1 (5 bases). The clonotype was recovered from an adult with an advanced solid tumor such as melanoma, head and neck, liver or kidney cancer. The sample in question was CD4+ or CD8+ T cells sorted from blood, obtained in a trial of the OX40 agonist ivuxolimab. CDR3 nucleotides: TGTGCCACGAATTCGGGGGGAACTAATGAAAAACTGTTTTTT. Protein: CATNSGGTNEKLFF.